A selection of T cell receptor beta chains follows, all from one sample in a study of control samples from healthy donors and cancer patients. Assay used: immunoSEQ multiplex PCR; TCRdb lists only in-frame clones, some missing. Of about 120,000 clones in the sample, about nine tenths were seen once. Sample: blood. These receptors were obtained from a man aged 40-49 years in good health. The CDR3 runs from the conserved cysteine through the conserved F or W. The D gene is left open where the match is weak. A row's size may be missing; if present it is once, few, many or a size class.

D gene | J gene | clone size | V gene | CDR3 DNA | CDR3 protein
TRBD1 | TRBJ1-2 | NA | TRBV10-2 | TGCGCCAGCACCACAGGGGGGGAAGGCTACACCTTC | CASTTGGEGYTF
NA | TRBJ2-1 | NA | TRBV11-3 | TGTGCCAGCAGCCCCGGGGGCCCTAATGAGCAGTTCTTC | CASSPGGPNEQFF
NA | TRBJ1-1 | NA | TRBV5-1 | TGCGCCAGCAGCTTGGGCGGAGTGAACACTGAAGCTTTCTTT | CASSLGGVNTEAFF
NA | TRBJ2-7 | NA | TRBV7-2 | TGTGCCAGCAGCCCTGGACAAAATAACGAGCAGTACTTC | CASSPGQNNEQYF
NA | TRBJ2-7 | NA | TRBV2 | TGTGCCAGCTTGGGGGCCCCCTCCTACGAGCAGTACTTC | CASLGAPSYEQYF
NA | TRBJ2-7 | NA | TRBV11-1 | TGTGCCAGCAGCTTCGCAGGGGGGGGTTTGTACGAGCAGTACTTC | CASSFAGGGLYEQYF
TRBD2 | TRBJ2-7 | NA | TRBV29-1 | TGCAGCGTTGTACTAGCGGGGGGCTCTTCCTACGAGCAGTACTTC | CSVVLAGGSSYEQYF
NA | TRBJ1-1 | NA | TRBV9 | TGTGCCAGCAGCACCGACCTCTATCTTACTGAAGCTTTCTTT | CASSTDLYLTEAFF
NA | TRBJ2-7 | NA | TRBV20-1 | TGCAGTGCCGTCGAACGCGAGCAGTACTTC | CSAVEREQYF
TRBD1 | TRBJ1-3 | NA | TRBV29-1 | TGCAGCGCACGGGACAGGGGAAACACCATATATTTT | CSARDRGNTIYF
NA | TRBJ2-1 | NA | TRBV5-4 | TGTGCCAGCAGCTTGGCCCAGCCAGGGTCAAATGAGCAGTTCTTC | CASSLAQPGSNEQFF
TRBD1 | TRBJ1-2 | NA | TRBV29-1 | TGCAGCGTTGAACCTCTACCTACGGACAGGGGAAGGGACGGCTACACCTTC | CSVEPLPTDRGRDGYTF
TRBD1 | TRBJ1-1 | NA | TRBV16 | TGTGCCAGCAGCCAATCTGGGGCTCGGACAGGGGGAAGGAACACTGAAGCTTTCTTT | CASSQSGARTGGRNTEAFF
TRBD1 | TRBJ1-4 | NA | TRBV6-5 | TGTGCCAGCAGTTCAGGGGGGGAAAAACTGTTTTTT | CASSSGGEKLFF
NA | TRBJ2-7 | NA | TRBV7-2 | TGTGCCAGCAGACGGGAAGGCTACGAGCAGTACTTC | CASRREGYEQYF
TRBD1 | TRBJ2-2 | NA | TRBV3-1/TRBV3-2 | TGTGCCAGCATCCCGACAGGGGGATCAGGGGAGCTGTTTTTT | CASIPTGGSGELFF
NA | TRBJ1-2 | once | TRBV14 | TGTGCCAGCAGCCAAGCCCGAAACTATGGCTACACCTTC | CASSQARNYGYTF
NA | TRBJ1-3 | NA | TRBV5-1 | TGCGCCAGCAGCTTGGACTTGGGAAACACCATATATTTT | CASSLDLGNTIYF
NA | TRBJ1-1 | few | TRBV30 | TGTGCCTGGAGTTCAAGGGACACTTTGAACACTGAAGCTTTCTTT | CAWSSRDTLNTEAFF
TRBD1 | TRBJ1-1 | NA | TRBV19 | TGTGCCAGTAGTACCGACAGGGGTACTGAAGCTTTCTTT | CASSTDRGTEAFF
NA | TRBJ1-1 | NA | TRBV10-3 | TGTGCCATCAGTGAGAGAGGGACTGAAGCTTTCTTT | CAISERGTEAFF
TRBD1 | TRBJ1-5 | once | TRBV15 | TGTGCCACCAGCAGACCTACAGGGGGCAGGCAGCCCCAGCATTTT | CATSRPTGGRQPQHF
NA | TRBJ1-1 | NA | TRBV30 | TGTGCCTGGAGCTCCCACAGGGAAGACACTGAAGCTTTCTTT | CAWSSHREDTEAFF
NA | TRBJ2-5 | NA | TRBV29-1 | TGCAGCGTTCCCCTCACGACGGACTGGGGGACCCAGTACTTC | CSVPLTTDWGTQYF
NA | TRBJ2-5 | NA | TRBV21-1 | TGTGCCAGCAGCAAAGATCTCGGGGCCGGTAAAGAGACCCAGTACTTC | CASSKDLGAGKETQYF
NA | TRBJ1-6 | NA | TRBV4-1 | TGCGCCAGCAGCCAACAAAGACTGGGAAATTCACCCCTCCACTTT | CASSQQRLGNSPLHF
NA | TRBJ2-3 | NA | TRBV7-3 | TGTGCCAGCAGTCCCGGCGACATCCGGACAGATACGCAGTATTTT | CASSPGDIRTDTQYF
TRBD1 | TRBJ1-1 | NA | TRBV7-7 | TGTGCCAGCAGCCCCGACAGGGACTACGTGTCTCCATCCGAAGCTTTCTTT | CASSPDRDYVSPSEAFF
NA | TRBJ1-1 | NA | TRBV3-1/TRBV3-2 | TGTGCCAGCAGCCAAGAACAGGTCATGAACACTGAAGCTTTCTTT | CASSQEQVMNTEAFF
NA | TRBJ2-7 | few | TRBV5-1 | TGCGCCAGCAGCCGGGGGGACAGGACGAACGAGCAGTACTTC | CASSRGDRTNEQYF
NA | TRBJ1-1 | NA | TRBV5-1 | TGCGCCAGCAGCAGGCAATCTAGAGCCACCACTGAAGCTTTCTTT | CASSRQSRATTEAFF
NA | TRBJ1-5 | once | TRBV7-2 | TGTGCCAGCAGCTTAGGGGGGCAGGGTCATCAGCCCCAGCATTTT | CASSLGGQGHQPQHF